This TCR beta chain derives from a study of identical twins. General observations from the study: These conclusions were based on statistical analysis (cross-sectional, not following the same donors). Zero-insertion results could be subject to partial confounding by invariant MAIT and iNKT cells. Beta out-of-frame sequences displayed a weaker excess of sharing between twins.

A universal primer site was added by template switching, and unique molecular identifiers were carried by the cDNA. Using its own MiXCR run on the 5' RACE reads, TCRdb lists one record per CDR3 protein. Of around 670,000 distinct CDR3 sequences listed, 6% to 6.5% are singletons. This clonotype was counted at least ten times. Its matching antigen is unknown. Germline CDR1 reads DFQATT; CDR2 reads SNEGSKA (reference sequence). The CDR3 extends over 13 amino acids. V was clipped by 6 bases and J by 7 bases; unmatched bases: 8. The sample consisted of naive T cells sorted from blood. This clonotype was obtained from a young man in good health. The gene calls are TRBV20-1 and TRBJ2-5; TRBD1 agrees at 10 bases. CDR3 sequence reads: CSASGTGAGTQYF. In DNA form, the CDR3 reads TGCAGTGCGTCCGGGACAGGGGCTGGGACCCAGTACTTC.